This TCR beta chain originates from a study of T cells in narcolepsy. Across the study: Enrolled donors included narcolepsy type 1 or type 2 patients and healthy controls.

This table comes from immunoSEQ multiplex PCR, and its TCRdb copy is limited to in-frame clones, with some not included. The sample lists over 30,000 clones; approximately 85% were seen once. Notes on this clone: The target antigen is unknown.

The germline gives CDR1 MGHDK, CDR2 SYGVNS. Trimming took 3 bases from V and 6 from J, leaving 17 bases between them. This CDR3 contains 15 residues. Study conclusions and caveats: Same-patient CSF and blood CD4+ T cell clonotypes included HCRT-specific and TRIB2-specific autoreactive ones. Autoreactive clone sequences were missing from some blood memory CD4+ repertoires. Healthy controls reportedly lacked the autoreactive clonotypes serially found in patients' blood.

V is TRBV25-1 and J is TRBJ1-2; weak D call: TRBD1 (5 bases). Sequencing was performed on CD45RA- memory CD4+ T cells from PBMCs. The receptor's source is a human donor with narcolepsy. This CDR3 is CASSEEGENLDGYTF. The CDR3 DNA reads as TGTGCCAGCAGTGAGGAAGGGGAAAATTTGGATGGCTACACCTTC.